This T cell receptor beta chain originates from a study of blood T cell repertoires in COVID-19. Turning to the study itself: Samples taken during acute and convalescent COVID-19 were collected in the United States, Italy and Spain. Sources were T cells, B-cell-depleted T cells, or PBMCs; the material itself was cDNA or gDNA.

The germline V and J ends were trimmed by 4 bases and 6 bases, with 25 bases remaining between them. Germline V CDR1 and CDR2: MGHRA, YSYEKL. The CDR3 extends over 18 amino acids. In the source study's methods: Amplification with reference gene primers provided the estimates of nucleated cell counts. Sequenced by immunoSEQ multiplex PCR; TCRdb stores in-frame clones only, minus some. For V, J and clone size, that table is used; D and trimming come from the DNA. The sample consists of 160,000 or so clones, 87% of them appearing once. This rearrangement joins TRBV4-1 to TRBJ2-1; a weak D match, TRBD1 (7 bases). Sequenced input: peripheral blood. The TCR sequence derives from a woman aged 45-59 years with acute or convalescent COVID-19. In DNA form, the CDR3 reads TGCGCCAGCAGCCGTGGGGGGACAGCCAAAGGTAGTTCCAATGAGCAGTTCTTC. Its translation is CASSRGGTAKGSSNEQFF.